The present T cell receptor beta chain was sequenced within a study of human T cells and chemical hapten exposure. Study summary: There were per-sample TCR yield variations, arising mainly from small pooled library volume differences. General study results and limits: With regard to DPC sensitization, TCRs above 1 in 1000 frequency did not change.

With respect to this clonotype: Its target is not known.

Germline assignment: CDR1 SEHNR and CDR2 FQNEAQ (reference sequence). The ends lost 2 bases at V and 6 bases at J; junction bases unmatched: 10. This CDR3 comprises 15 residues. TCRdb reprocessed the 5' RACE reads via MiXCR and lists one record per CDR3 protein. The data contain under 150,000 distinct CDR3 sequences, around a fifth of them singletons. It was unfractionated whole blood from which total RNA was extracted. The chain carries TRBV7-9 and TRBJ2-7; 7 bases align to TRBD2. The TCR sequence derives from a human donor in good health. This CDR3 reads CASSLISSGPPEQYF. CDR3 coding DNA: TGTGCCAGCAGCTTAATCTCTAGCGGACCCCCCGAGCAGTACTTC.